The clone carrying this TCR beta chain was picked up a small number of times. Each CDR3 protein is one row after TCRdb ran MiXCR on the 5' RACE reads. The sample lists about half a million distinct CDR3 sequences, about 20% seen once, with roughly an eighth in the top ten. Germline assignment: CDR1 SGHVS and CDR2 FQNEAQ. The CDR3 runs to 15 residues. The V end was cut by 4 bases, the J end by 8 bases, with 18 bases between. The sample is drawn from a study of T-cell memory formation after mild COVID-19. The J gene is TRBJ2-1, the V gene TRBV7-8; the D call may be TRBD1 or TRBD2 (5 bases each). The clonotype was recovered from an adult woman who had mild COVID-19 (a few samples of this study predate the infection). Cell type and time point are not known. Specimen: PBMCs or a T cell subset sorted from them (not recorded which). The CDR3 loop reads CASSSQRMGVDEQFF. Written as DNA, the CDR3 is TGTGCCAGCAGCTCGCAAAGGATGGGGGTCGATGAGCAGTTCTTC.